This is a list of T cell receptor beta chains from one sample in a study of a mutant IDH1 vaccine in newly diagnosed glioma. TCRdb's table, derived via immunoSEQ multiplex PCR, lists solely in-frame clones and lacks some. Of about 96,000 clones in the sample, around 80% were seen once. Here the sequenced sample was PBMCs, taken from a glioma patient treated with radiotherapy, temozolomide or both. These receptors were collected from a man aged 35 to 55 with glioma. Both conserved end residues are part of each CDR3. D genes are given only for firm matches. Clone size, where shown, is once, few, many, or a class for clones that have expanded.

TRBJ1-2 TRBV19 TRBD1 - TGTGCCAGTTGCCCCAGGGGGAACTATGGCTACACCTTC CASCPRGNYGYTF
TRBJ2-7 TRBV28 TRBD2 - TGTGCCAGCGGTAGCGGGGGTTACGAGCAGTACTTC CASGSGGYEQYF
TRBJ2-7 TRBV7-2 TRBD1 - TGTGCCAGCAGCCTCGGGGGACAGGGGGCGCACGAGCAGTACTTC CASSLGGQGAHEQYF
TRBJ2-2 TRBV4-3 TRBD2 - TGCGCCAGCAGCCAAGGCCTAGCGGGCCCCACCGGGGAGCTGTTTTTT CASSQGLAGPTGELFF
TRBJ2-1 TRBV7-8 TRBD1 few TGTGCCAGCAGCTTTCGGACAGGGCCATACAATGAGCAGTTCTTC CASSFRTGPYNEQFF
TRBJ1-1 TRBV9 - - TGTGCCAGCAGCGTAGGGCCAGAGGGAATGAACACTGAAGCTTTCTTT CASSVGPEGMNTEAFF
TRBJ2-5 TRBV5-1 - - TGCGCCAGCAGCCTTGGTGGAGGCAGACAAGAGACCCAGTACTTC CASSLGGGRQETQYF
TRBJ2-7 TRBV29-1 - - TGCAGCGTTGGTTCGTCAACCCTGGACGAGCAGTACTTC CSVGSSTLDEQYF
TRBJ1-3 TRBV10-3 - - TGTGCCATCAGTGACTCTGTTACAGGTTCCTCTGGAAACACCATATATTTT CAISDSVTGSSGNTIYF
TRBJ1-5 TRBV5-6 TRBD1 few TGTGCCAGCAGCTTGGCCGGGACAGGAAATCAGCCCCAGCATTTT CASSLAGTGNQPQHF
TRBJ2-4 TRBV6-4 - - TGTGCCAGCAGTGGAGGTCCTGATCTGCTAGCCAAAAACATTCAGTACTTC CASSGGPDLLAKNIQYF
TRBJ1-2 TRBV5-5 - few TGTGCCAGCAGCCGGGGGGCTCGGCAGGGTATCGCCTATGGCTACACCTTC CASSRGARQGIAYGYTF
TRBJ1-6 TRBV30 TRBD1 - TGTGCCTGGAGAGAGACAGGGGGCGGCCAAAGGTTCACCCTCCACTTT CAWRETGGGQRFTLHF
TRBJ1-2 TRBV5-1 TRBD1 - TGCGCCAGCAGCTTCCCCGGACAGGGGGCGCATGGCTACACCTTC CASSFPGQGAHGYTF
TRBJ2-7 TRBV7-2 - - TGTGCCAGCAGCTTAGACAGTATTAATTACGAGCAGTACTTC CASSLDSINYEQYF
TRBJ2-5 TRBV28 - - TGTGCCAGCAGTTTCACCTACCAAGAGACCCAGTACTTC CASSFTYQETQYF
TRBJ2-2 TRBV11-2 - - TGTGCCAGCAGCTTGGGTGAATTCACCGGGGAGCTGTTTTTT CASSLGEFTGELFF
TRBJ2-1 TRBV5-4 - - TGTGCCAGCAGCATGGGGGGAAATGAGCAGTTCTTC CASSMGGNEQFF
TRBJ2-7 TRBV30 TRBD1 - TGTGCCTGGAGTCACAGGGGGGTGGCACTAGTCCCCTACGAGCAGTACTTC CAWSHRGVALVPYEQYF